This TCR beta chain stems from a study of T cell repertoires in cytomegalovirus infection. Whole-study context: In public TCR beta signatures, there were indications of both CMV infection and matching HLA type. Study-level findings and limits: Of the TCR beta families, the public ones yielded a cumulative frequency that identified carriers of CMV plus the relevant HLA. HLA-C-restricted TCR beta clonotypes specific for CMV led the ex vivo response.

The germline CDR1 and CDR2 sequences are SGHDT and YYEEEE. The J segment lost 8 bases and the V segment lost 1 base, leaving 9 bases of the junction unmatched. The CDR3 has 16 amino acids. TCRdb used MiXCR to reprocess the reads, holding one entry per CDR3 protein. The sample holds 250,000 to 300,000 distinct CDR3 sequences, roughly 15% seen once. This clonotype appeared many times. What it binds is unknown. This chain links TRBV5-6 with TRBJ2-1; 10 bases map to TRBD2. This clonotype was obtained from a human donor in good health (CMV status not recorded). Some clones in this sample may be carry-over from other donors' samples. Sequencing was done on a sample of PBMCs. CDR3 DNA sequence: TGTGCCAGCAGCTTGAAGACCGGGACTAGCGTTTATGAGCAGTTCTTC. It specifies CASSLKTGTSVYEQFF.